Listed here are 15 T cell receptor beta chains from one sample, sequenced in a study of CD8+CD57+ T cells in acquired aplastic anemia. Selection for sequencing was limited to patients who had shown CD8+CD57+ cell expansion by flow cytometry. Profiles of TCR beta VDJ and CDR3 were generated from a genomic DNA template. TCRdb reprocessed the reads via MiXCR and lists one record per CDR3 protein. The sample holds 150,000 to 160,000 distinct CDR3 sequences, 40% to 65% seen once. Sequenced material: sorted CD4+, CD8+, or CD8+CD57+ T cells (not recorded which) from PBMCs. The receptors were sampled from a human donor with aplastic anemia.

This clonotype was observed a handful of times. The conserved final phenylalanine or tryptophan is absent from the CDR3, which likely points to a read error. The chain links TRBV6-2 or TRBV6-3 to TRBJ1-1; 8 bases are shared with TRBD1. CDR1 is MNHEY, CDR2 SVGEGT, per germline. V dropped 5 bases and J dropped 6; count of bases not matched to a gene: 14. The CDR3 runs 16 residues. The CDR3 DNA reads TGTGCCAGCAGTGAGCCGGCAGGGGGCGGGTGGGCTGAAGCTTTCCTT. It encodes CASSEPAGGGWAEAFL.

CDR3 sequence reads: CASSTWGDRIDQPQHF. The DNA of the CDR3 is TGTGCCAGTAGTACCTGGGGAGACAGAATCGATCAGCCCCAGCATTTT. The chain joins TRBV19 to TRBJ1-5; a possible D gene is TRBD1 (5 bases). Germline V lookup: CDR1 LNHDA, CDR2 SQIVND (reference sequence). The V gene lost 4 bases and the J gene lost 5 bases, with 18 bases spanning the gap. There are 16 residues in the CDR3.

This clonotype was found many times. The chain combines TRBV7-2 with TRBJ2-7, with 7 nucleotides matching TRBD1. V gave up 5 bases and J gave up 5 bases; unmatched junction bases: 6. Looked up from germline, CDR1 is SGHTA and CDR2 is FQGNSA. CDR3 size: 13 residues. CDR3 region: CASSPGTAHEQYF. The CDR3 nucleotides are TGTGCCAGCAGCCCTGGGACAGCCCACGAGCAGTACTTC.

This clonotype was counted only a few times. Since a much larger clone is just one base distant, this may be a read error. V gene TRBV9 combines with J gene TRBJ1-1, with unresolved D. The germline V gene encodes CDR1 SGDLS and CDR2 YYNGEE. V was shortened by 4 bases and J by 0 bases, with 16 bases between the two germline ends. The CDR3 runs 16 residues. The CDR3 DNA sequence: TGTGCCAGCAGCCCCAAAGCACAAGACTTGAACACTGAAGCTTTCTTT. Translated, it gives CASSPKAQDLNTEAFF.

This clonotype has a count of ten or more. The genes are TRBV4-2 and TRBJ2-3, with 9 bases aligning to TRBD2. The germline V gene has CDR1 LGHNA and CDR2 YNFKEQ. This CDR3 is 16 amino acids long. The V and J ends lost 2 bases and 2 bases, in that order; junction bases with no gene match: 5. The DNA for the CDR3 is TGTGCCAGCAGCCAACGAGAGCGGGGGGACACAGATACGCAGTATTTT. It codes for CASSQRERGDTDTQYF.

This clonotype was recorded a few times. The CDR3 reads CSVRIGSSYNSPLHF. CDR3 in DNA: TGCAGCGTTCGAATCGGCAGCTCCTATAATTCACCCCTCCACTTT. This rearrangement joins TRBV29-1 to TRBJ1-6; D not resolved. Germline CDR1 and CDR2: SQVTM and ANQGSEA. V gave up 5 bases and J gave up 0 bases, with 11 bases separating them. The CDR3 length is 15 residues. Variable domain in full (rest from reference TRBV29-1 and TRBJ1-6): SAVISQKPSRDICQRGTSLTIQCQVDSQVTMMFWYRQQPGQSLTLIATANQGSEATYESGFVIDKFPISRPNLTFSTLTVSNMSPEDSSIYLCSVRIGSSYNSPLHFGNGTRLTVT.

The count of this clonotype is one. This chain joins TRBV10-3 and TRBJ1-1; TRBD1 agrees at 7 bases. CDR3 size: 14 residues. The germline CDR1 and CDR2 sequences are ENHRY and SYGVKD. The ends lost 6 bases at V and 1 base at J; junction bases unmatched: 5. CDR3 DNA: TGTGCCATCAGGACAGGGATAGGGAACACTGAAGCTTTCTTT. It specifies CAIRTGIGNTEAFF.

This clonotype appeared a few times. V usage is TRBV2 and J usage is TRBJ2-3; tentatively, D is TRBD1 (5 bases). The CDR3 is 12 amino acids. V was shortened by 5 bases and J by 6 bases, with 9 bases between the two germline ends. Germline V gene sequence: CDR1 SNHLY, CDR2 FYNNEI. CDR3 coding DNA: TGTGCCAGCAGTCTAAACAGGGATACGCAGTATTTT. It is translated as CASSLNRDTQYF. Full variable domain (rest looked up from reference TRBV2 and TRBJ2-3): EPEVTQTPSHQVTQMGQEVILRCVPISNHLYFYWYRQILGQKVEFLVSFYNNEISEKSEIFDDQFSVERPDGSNFTLKIRSTKLEDSAMYFCASSLNRDTQYFGPGTRLTVL.

J is TRBJ1-6 and V is TRBV20-1, with D possibly TRBD1 on 6 matching bases. Per the germline V gene, CDR1 is DFQATT and CDR2 is SNEGSKA (reference sequence). The CDR3 is 14 amino acids. The CDR3 DNA reads TGCGGCGCCGACATGGGGCTACAGGGTAAGCCCCTCCACTTT. It translates to CGADMGLQGKPLHF.

This chain joins TRBV20-1 and TRBJ2-7, with 9 bases matching TRBD1. Germline CDR1 DFQATT, CDR2 SNEGSKA (reference sequence). This CDR3 is built from 13 residues. After removal of 5 bases from V and 0 bases from J, the junction contained 2 bases not matched to a gene. The CDR3 sequence is CSADRGSSYEQYF. CDR3 bases: TGCAGTGCTGACAGGGGGAGCTCCTACGAGCAGTACTTC.

This clonotype was picked up many times. The V call is TRBV6-5, the J call TRBJ2-2; D is perhaps TRBD2 (5 bases). Per germline, CDR1 MNHEY and CDR2 SVGAGI. This CDR3 region has 15 residues. The V gene lost 4 bases and the J gene lost 8 bases, with 17 bases spanning the gap. As DNA, the CDR3 is TGTGCCAGCAGTTCGGAAGGGAGCTTAGTAGGGGAGCTGTTTTTT. Translating gives CASSSEGSLVGELFF.

This clonotype appeared a single time. The V call is TRBV29-1, the J call TRBJ2-3; tentative D call: TRBD2 (6 bases). The CDR3 is made up of 13 amino acids. The V gene's germline CDR1 is SQVTM and CDR2 ANQGSEA. V shed 7 bases and J shed 4 bases, with 15 bases lying between them. The CDR3 coding sequence is TGCAGCGCTACGGGGGTGGGTGCAGATACGCAGTATTTT. This gives the protein CSATGVGADTQYF.

V is TRBV15 and J is TRBJ2-7; possibly TRBD2 for D (6 bases). With 1 base removed from V and 6 bases from J, the gap between germline ends came to 13 bases. In germline, CDR1 is LNHNV, CDR2 YYDKDF (reference sequence). The CDR3 consists of 14 residues. CDR3 loop: CATSRGFDGGEQYF. CDR3 sequence (DNA): TGTGCCACCAGCAGAGGTTTCGACGGGGGCGAGCAGTACTTC.

The chain employs TRBV7-8 and TRBJ1-2; no definite D call. Deletions cut 6 bases from V and 4 bases from J, with 9 bases between. The CDR3 is 12 amino acids. Germline V lookup: CDR1 SGHVS, CDR2 FQNEAQ. The CDR3 loop reads CASSKSSYGYTF. In DNA, the CDR3 is TGTGCCAGCAGTAAGAGCTCCTATGGCTACACCTTC.

V usage is TRBV20-1 and J usage is TRBJ2-5, with 7 positions matching TRBD1. Germline V gene lookup returns CDR1 DFQATT and CDR2 SNEGSKA (reference sequence). V lost 3 bases and J lost 3; bases outside the gene matches: 7. The CDR3 is made up of 14 amino acids. CDR3 nucleotides: TGCAGTGCTAGGGGGCCCGGGACAGAAGAGACCCAGTACTTC. Its translation is CSARGPGTEETQYF.